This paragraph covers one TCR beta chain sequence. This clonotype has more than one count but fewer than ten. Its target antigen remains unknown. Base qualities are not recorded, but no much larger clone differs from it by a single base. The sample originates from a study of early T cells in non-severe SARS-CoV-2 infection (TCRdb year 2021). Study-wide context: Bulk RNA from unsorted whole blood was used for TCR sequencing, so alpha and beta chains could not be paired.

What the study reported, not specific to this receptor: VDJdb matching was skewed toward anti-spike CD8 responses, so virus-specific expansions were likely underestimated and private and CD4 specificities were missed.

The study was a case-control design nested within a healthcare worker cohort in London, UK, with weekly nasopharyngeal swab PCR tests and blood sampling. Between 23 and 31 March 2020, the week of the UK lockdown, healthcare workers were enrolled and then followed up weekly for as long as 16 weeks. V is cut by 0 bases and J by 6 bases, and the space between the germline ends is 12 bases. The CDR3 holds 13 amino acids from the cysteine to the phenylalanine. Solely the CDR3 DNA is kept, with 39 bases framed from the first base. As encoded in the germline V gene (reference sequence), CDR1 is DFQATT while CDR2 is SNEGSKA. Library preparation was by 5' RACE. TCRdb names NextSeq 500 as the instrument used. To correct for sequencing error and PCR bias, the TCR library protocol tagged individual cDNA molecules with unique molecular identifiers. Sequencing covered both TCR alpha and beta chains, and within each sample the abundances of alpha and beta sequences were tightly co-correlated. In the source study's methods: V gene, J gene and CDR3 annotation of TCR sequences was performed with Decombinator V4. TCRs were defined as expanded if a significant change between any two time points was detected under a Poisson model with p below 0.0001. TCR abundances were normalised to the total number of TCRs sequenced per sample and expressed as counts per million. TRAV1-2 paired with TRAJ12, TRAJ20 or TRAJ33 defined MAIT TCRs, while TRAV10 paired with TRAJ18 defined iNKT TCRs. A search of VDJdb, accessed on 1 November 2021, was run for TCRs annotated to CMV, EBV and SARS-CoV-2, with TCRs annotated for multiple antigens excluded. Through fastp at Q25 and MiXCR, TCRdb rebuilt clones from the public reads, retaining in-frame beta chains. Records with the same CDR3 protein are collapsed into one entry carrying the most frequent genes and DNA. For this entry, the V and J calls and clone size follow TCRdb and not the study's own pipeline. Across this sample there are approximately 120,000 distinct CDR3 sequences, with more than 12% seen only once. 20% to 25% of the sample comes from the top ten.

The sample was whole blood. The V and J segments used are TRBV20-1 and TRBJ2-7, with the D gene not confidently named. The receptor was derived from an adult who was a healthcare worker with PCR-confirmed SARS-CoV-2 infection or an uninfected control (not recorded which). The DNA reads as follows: TGCAGTGCTAGAGATACGTTTTTGGGCGAGCAGTACTTC. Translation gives CSARDTFLGEQYF.